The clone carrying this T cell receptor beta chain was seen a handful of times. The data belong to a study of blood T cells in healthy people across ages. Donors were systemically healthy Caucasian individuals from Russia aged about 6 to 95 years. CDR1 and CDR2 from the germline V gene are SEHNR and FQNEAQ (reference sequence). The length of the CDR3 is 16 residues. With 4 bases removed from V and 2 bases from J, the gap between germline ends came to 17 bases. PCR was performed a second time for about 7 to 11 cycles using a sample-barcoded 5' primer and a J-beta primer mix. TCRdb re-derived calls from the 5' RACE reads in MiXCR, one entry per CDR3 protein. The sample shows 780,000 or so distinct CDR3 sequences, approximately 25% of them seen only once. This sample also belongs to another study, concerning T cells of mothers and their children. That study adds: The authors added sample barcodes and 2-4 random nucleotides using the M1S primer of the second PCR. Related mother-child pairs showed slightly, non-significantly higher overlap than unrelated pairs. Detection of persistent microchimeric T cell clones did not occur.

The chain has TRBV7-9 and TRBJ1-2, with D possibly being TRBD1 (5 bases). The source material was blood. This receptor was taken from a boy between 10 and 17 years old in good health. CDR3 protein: CASSSGPGRENYGYTF. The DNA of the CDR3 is TGTGCCAGCAGCTCCGGCCCAGGGAGAGAGAACTATGGCTACACCTTC.